Shown below are 4 T cell receptor beta chains from a single sample sequenced in a study of graft-versus-host responses after intestinal transplantation. For these TCRs, the target antigens are not known. TCRdb's table, derived via immunoSEQ multiplex PCR, lists solely in-frame clones and lacks some. The table records about 97,000 clones, 85% to 95% of them present only once. Here the sequenced sample was unstimulated CD8+ T cells sorted from spleen or lymph node cells, taken before transplant. The receptors stem from a human donor who was the organ donor for an intestinal transplant.

V is TRBV6-5 and J is TRBJ2-5, with a possible D match to TRBD2 (6 bases). The V end was cut by 7 bases, the J end by 2 bases, with 17 bases between. This CDR3 region has 15 residues. The V gene's germline CDR1 is MNHEY and CDR2 SVGAGI. The CDR3: CASTVRSGTQETQYF. CDR3 nucleotides: TGTGCCAGCACCGTAAGATCGGGGACTCAAGAGACCCAGTACTTC.

The chain uses TRBV5-1 and TRBJ2-1; 12 bases are a match to TRBD2. Germline V gene data show CDR1 as SGHRS and CDR2 as YFSETQ. The CDR3 runs 15 residues. Trimming removed 2 bases from V and 9 bases from J; junction bases left unmatched: 6. CDR3: CASSFPSGGVSEQFF. CDR3 DNA: TGCGCCAGCAGCTTCCCTAGCGGGGGGGTTAGTGAGCAGTTCTTC.

The chain combines TRBV6-5 with TRBJ2-5; 7 bases match TRBD1. Germline values: CDR1 MNHEY, CDR2 SVGAGI. CDR3 length: 13 residues. J lost 1 base, V lost 6 bases, and 2 bases had no gene match. In DNA, the CDR3 is TGTGCCAGCAGCTGGGACAGCCAAGAGACCCAGTACTTC. Amino acids: CASSWDSQETQYF.

The chain couples TRBV28 to TRBJ2-7; no firm D call. The CDR3 contains 19 residues. Germline CDR1 is MDHEN and CDR2 is SYDVKM. V lost 5 bases, J lost 1 base, and 27 bases lay in between. CDR3 loop: CASSQTPIPRLLRSYEQYF. CDR3 nucleotides: TGTGCCAGCAGTCAAACCCCCATCCCAAGATTACTTCGGTCCTACGAGCAGTACTTC.